This T cell receptor (beta chain) was recorded in a study of PD-1 blockade in classical Hodgkin lymphoma. Overall study findings and caveats: Relative to healthy donors, newly diagnosed patients reportedly had lower baseline TCR diversity, which was reported as lower still in relapsed/refractory patients.

Using immunoSEQ multiplex PCR, the repertoire was profiled, and TCRdb retains in-frame clones only, with some absent. The data hold roughly 17,000 clones, with about 90% observed a single time. V was shortened by 1 base and J by 1 base, with 7 bases between the two germline ends. CDR3 length: 14 amino acids. The germline V gene encodes CDR1 SGHTA and CDR2 FQGNSA. A remark on this clone: Its antigen is still unknown.

The time point denotes: newly diagnosed, previously untreated cHL patient sample. Comparison came from newly diagnosed, untreated classical Hodgkin lymphoma PBMCs. This chain uses TRBV7-2 with TRBJ1-1; D remains unclear. The TCR originated in a human donor with classical Hodgkin lymphoma. Sequencing was carried out using peripheral blood mononuclear cells (PBMCs). The CDR3 nucleotides read TGTGCCAGCAGCTTAGTAGCCGGGAACACTGAAGCTTTCTTT. Translating it yields CASSLVAGNTEAFF.